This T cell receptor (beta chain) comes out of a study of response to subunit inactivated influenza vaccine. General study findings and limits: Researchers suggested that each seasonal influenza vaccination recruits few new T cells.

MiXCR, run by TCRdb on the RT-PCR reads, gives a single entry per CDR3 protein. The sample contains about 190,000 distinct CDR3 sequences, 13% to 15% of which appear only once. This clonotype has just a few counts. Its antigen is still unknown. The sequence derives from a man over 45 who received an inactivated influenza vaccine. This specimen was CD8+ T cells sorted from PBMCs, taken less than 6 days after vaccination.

The CDR3 spells CSAPSTSGRAYNEQFF. Written as DNA, the CDR3 is TGCAGTGCTCCCTCGACTAGCGGGAGGGCCTACAATGAGCAGTTCTTC. The chain couples TRBV20-1 to TRBJ2-1, with 14 bases aligning to TRBD2. Germline CDR1 DFQATT, CDR2 SNEGSKA (reference sequence). The CDR3 extends over 16 amino acids. V lost 5 bases to trimming and J lost 2 bases; unmatched junction nucleotides: 5.